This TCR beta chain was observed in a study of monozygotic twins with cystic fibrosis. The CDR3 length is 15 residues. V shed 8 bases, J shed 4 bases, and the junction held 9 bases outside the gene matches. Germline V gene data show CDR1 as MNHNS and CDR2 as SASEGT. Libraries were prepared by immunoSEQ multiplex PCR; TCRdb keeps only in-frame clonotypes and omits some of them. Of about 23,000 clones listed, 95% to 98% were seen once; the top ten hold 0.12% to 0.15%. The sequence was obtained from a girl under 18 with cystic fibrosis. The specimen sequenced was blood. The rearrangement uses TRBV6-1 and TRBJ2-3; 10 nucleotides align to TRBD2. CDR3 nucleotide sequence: TGTGCCAGCGCCCCTAGCGGGAGTCTCGCAGATACGCAGTATTTT. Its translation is CASAPSGSLADTQYF.